The next 3 T cell receptor beta chains were all read from a single sample in a study of T cells in narcolepsy. Clones were read by immunoSEQ multiplex PCR, and TCRdb kept only the in-frame ones, dropping some. The sample comprises 25,000 to 35,000 clones, 86% of which are singletons, and 1% to 1.3% rests with the top ten. Sequencing was done on a sample of CD45RA- memory CD4+ T cells from PBMCs. The receptor source for this set is a human donor with narcolepsy.

The chain employs TRBV4-2 and TRBJ2-3, with D possibly matching TRBD2 (7 bases). Trimming pared 0 bases from V and 1 base from J, leaving 23 bases between. Germline values: CDR1 LGHNA, CDR2 YNFKEQ. The CDR3 is made up of 20 amino acids. CDR3 bases: TGTGCCAGCAGCCAAGATTGGCGGGGGCCATCCCTCGGGGGCACAGATACGCAGTATTTT. It is translated as CASSQDWRGPSLGGTDTQYF.

The chain couples TRBV7-9 to TRBJ2-2; 11 bases are shared with TRBD2. The CDR3 has 16 residues. CDR1 is SEHNR, CDR2 FQNEAQ, per germline (reference sequence). J lost 1 base, V lost 6 bases, and 4 bases had no gene match. CDR3 sequence (DNA): TGTGCCAGCAGAGCCACTAGCGGGGGGAACACCGGGGAGCTGTTTTTT. Its translation: CASRATSGGNTGELFF.

Regarding this clone: One end of the junction does not line up with germline, which may come from a read error. The rearrangement joins TRBV5-1 to TRBJ1-2; D is unresolved. The CDR3 is 15 residues long. CDR1 is SGHRS, CDR2 YFSETQ, per germline. In nucleotides, the CDR3 is TGCGCCAGCAGATTGGTGGTCGGAGCTAACTATGGCTACACCTTC. Translated, it gives CASRLVVGANYGYTF.